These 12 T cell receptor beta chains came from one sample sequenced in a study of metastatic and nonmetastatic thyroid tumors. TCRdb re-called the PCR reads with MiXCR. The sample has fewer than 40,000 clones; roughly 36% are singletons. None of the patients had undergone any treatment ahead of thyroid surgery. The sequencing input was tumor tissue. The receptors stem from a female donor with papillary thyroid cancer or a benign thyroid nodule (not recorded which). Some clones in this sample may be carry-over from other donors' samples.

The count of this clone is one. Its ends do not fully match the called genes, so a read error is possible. As DNA, the CDR3 is TGTGCCGGCAGCCAAGTGGCCGACAATGAGCAGTTCTTC. Protein sequence: CAGSQVADNEQFF. The chain couples TRBV4-2 to TRBJ2-1; D call uncertain. This CDR3 region has 13 residues. Germline V CDR1 and CDR2: LGHNA, YNFKEQ.

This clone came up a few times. CDR3 region: CAISDTREGEAFF. Written as DNA, the CDR3 is TGTGCCATCAGTGATACGAGGGAGGGGGAAGCTTTCTTT. The chain is built from TRBV10-3 and TRBJ1-1; possible D gene TRBD1, 5 bases. There are 13 residues in the CDR3. V was pared by 3 bases and J by 8 bases, with 13 bases between. Germline CDR1 ENHRY, CDR2 SYGVKD.

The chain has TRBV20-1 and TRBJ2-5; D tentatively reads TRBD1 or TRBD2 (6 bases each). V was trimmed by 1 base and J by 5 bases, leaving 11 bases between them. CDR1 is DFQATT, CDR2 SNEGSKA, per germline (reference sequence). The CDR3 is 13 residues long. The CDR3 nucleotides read TGCAGTGCTAGAGGGCAGGGGAGGGAGACCCAGTACTTC. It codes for CSARGQGRETQYF.

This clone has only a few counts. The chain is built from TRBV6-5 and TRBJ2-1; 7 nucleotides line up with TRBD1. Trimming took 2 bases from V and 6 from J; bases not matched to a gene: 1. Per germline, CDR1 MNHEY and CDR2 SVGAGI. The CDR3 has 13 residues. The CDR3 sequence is CASSYNRGNEQFF. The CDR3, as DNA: TGTGCCAGCAGTTACAACAGGGGCAATGAGCAGTTCTTC.

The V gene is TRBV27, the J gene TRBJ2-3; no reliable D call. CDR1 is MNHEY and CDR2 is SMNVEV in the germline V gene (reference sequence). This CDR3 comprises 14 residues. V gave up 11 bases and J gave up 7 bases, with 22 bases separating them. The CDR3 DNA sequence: TGTGCCGTCAAGTCCCCCTCCAAAGGGAATACGCAGTATTTT. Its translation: CAVKSPSKGNTQYF.

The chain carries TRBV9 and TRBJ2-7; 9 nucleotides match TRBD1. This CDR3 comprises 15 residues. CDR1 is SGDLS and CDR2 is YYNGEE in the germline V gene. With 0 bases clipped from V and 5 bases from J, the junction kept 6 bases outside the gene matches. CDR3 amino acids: CASSVAGTGGNEQYF. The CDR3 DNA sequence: TGTGCCAGCAGCGTAGCTGGAACAGGGGGCAACGAGCAGTACTTC.

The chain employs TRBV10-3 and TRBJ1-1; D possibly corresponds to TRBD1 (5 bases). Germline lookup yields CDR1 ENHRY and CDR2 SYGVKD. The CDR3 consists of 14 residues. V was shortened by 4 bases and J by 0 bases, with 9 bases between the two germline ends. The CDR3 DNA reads TGTGCCATCAGTGCCGGGGCAATGAACACTGAAGCTTTCTTT. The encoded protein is CAISAGAMNTEAFF.

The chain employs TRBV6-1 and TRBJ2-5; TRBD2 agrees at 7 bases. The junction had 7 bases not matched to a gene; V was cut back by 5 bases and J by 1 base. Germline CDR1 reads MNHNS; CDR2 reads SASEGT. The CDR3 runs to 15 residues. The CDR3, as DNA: TGTGCCAGCAGTCAGACGTCTAGCGGCCAAGAGACCCAGTACTTC. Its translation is CASSQTSSGQETQYF.

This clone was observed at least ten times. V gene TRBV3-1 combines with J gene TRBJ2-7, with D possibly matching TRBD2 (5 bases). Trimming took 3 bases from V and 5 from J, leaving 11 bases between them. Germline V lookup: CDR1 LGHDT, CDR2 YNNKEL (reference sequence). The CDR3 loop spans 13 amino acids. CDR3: CASSQNRGNEQYF. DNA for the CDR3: TGTGCCAGCAGCCAGAATCGGGGAAACGAGCAGTACTTC.

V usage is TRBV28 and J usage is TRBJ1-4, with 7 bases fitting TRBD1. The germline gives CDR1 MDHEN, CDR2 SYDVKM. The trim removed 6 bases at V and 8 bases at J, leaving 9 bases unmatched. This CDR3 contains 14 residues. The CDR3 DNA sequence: TGTGCCAGCAGATCGACAGGGAGGAACGAAAAACTGTTTTTT. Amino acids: CASRSTGRNEKLFF.

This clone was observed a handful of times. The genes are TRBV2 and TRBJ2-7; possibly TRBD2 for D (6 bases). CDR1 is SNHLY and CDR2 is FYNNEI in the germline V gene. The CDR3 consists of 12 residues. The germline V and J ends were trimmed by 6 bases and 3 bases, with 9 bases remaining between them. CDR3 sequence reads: CASSDGGYEQYF. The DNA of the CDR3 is TGTGCCAGCAGCGACGGGGGCTACGAGCAGTACTTC.

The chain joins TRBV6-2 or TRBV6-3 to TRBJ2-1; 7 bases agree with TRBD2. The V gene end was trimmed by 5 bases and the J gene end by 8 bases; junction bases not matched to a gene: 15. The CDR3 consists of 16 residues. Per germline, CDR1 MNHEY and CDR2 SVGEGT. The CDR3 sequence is CASSPGPGGEGDEQFF. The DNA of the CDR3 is TGTGCCAGCAGTCCCGGACCTGGGGGGGAAGGCGATGAGCAGTTCTTC.